The source of this TCR beta chain is a study of blood T cell repertoires in COVID-19 (dated by TCRdb to the early 2020s). Regarding the research as a whole: Collaborator samples came from the United States, Italy and Spain and covered acute and convalescent phases of COVID-19. The material from the prospective study consisted of cDNA or gDNA derived from T cells, B-cell-depleted T cells, or PBMCs. The dataset comprised deeply sampled blood TCRbeta repertoires from subjects exposed to, actively infected with, or recovered from COVID-19. A freely available public database, intended as a resource for researchers studying the immune response to SARS-CoV-2, is where the repertoires were released. Samples were obtained from the ongoing ImmuneRACE study (first 160 participants) and from over a thousand subjects provided by 6 global collaborators. Nearly every sample came with metadata listing a de-identified subject ID, COVID-19 status, age in years and sex. Where HLA class I and class II types were available, the types were taken from metadata supplied by the sample provider, not from assay-based typing. Study-wide findings and limitations: The amount of clinical and demographic metadata varied by source and participant and was provided uncurated.

TCRbeta CDR3 regions were amplified from genomic DNA by means of the immunoSEQ Assay, a bias-controlled multiplex PCR. For the original study's pipeline: The number of nucleated cells in each sample was estimated by amplification of reference gene primers within the assay. Sequence reads were collapsed and filtered to measure the absolute abundance of every unique TCRbeta CDR3 rearrangement. Productive Simpson clonality was computed per sample as the square root of Simpson's diversity index over productive rearrangements. TCRdb's version of the immuneACCESS table is confined to in-frame rearrangements and falls short of the full clone set. An unresolved V gene accounts for under half of the shortfall where checked; the remainder is of unknown origin. V and J calls and clone size come straight from that table; D and trimming were deduced from the DNA. In this sample the table shows under 300,000 clones, 65% to 80% of which occur a single time. The ten largest account for 4% of the sample.

As concerns this clone: Its antigen is unknown. No base qualities exist here, and no much larger clone lies one base off it.

Collaborating institutions collected whole blood in K2EDTA tubes following their own protocols. For TCRbeta analysis, collaborators shipped samples in one of three forms: frozen whole blood, isolated PBMCs, or DNA extracted from either of those sample types. The CDR3 goes from the cysteine to the phenylalanine over 18 residues. The kept DNA is CDR3 alone, 54 bases in frame from the first base. Reading the germline V gene (reference sequence) gives CDR1 MNHEY and CDR2 SMNVEV. V is reduced by 5 bases and J by 3 bases, leaving a spacing of 23 bases between them. Input material: peripheral blood. This sequence originates from a woman in her 40s with active or convalescent COVID-19. The rearrangement joined TRBV27 to TRBJ2-1, with TRBD2 as a weak D call on 6 bases. The CDR3 protein sequence reads: CASSPLGMGGFLYNEQFF. The DNA sequence is as follows: TGTGCCAGCAGTCCCCTTGGGATGGGGGGATTCCTCTACAATGAGCAGTTCTTC.